This entry lists 9 T cell receptor beta chains sequenced from one sample in a study of cytotoxic CD8 clonotypes in ibrutinib-treated CLL. Assay used: immunoSEQ multiplex PCR; TCRdb lists only in-frame clones, some missing. The table records more than 150,000 clones, 72% of them present only once. The material sequenced was PBMCs, taken after 24 months of ibrutinib treatment. The receptors shown here come from a human donor with chronic lymphocytic leukemia.

The V gene is TRBV15, the J gene TRBJ2-1; TRBD2 aligns across 14 bases. V shed 1 base, J shed 8 bases, and the junction held 4 bases outside the gene matches. CDR3 length: 16 amino acids. The germline V gene encodes CDR1 LNHNV and CDR2 YYDKDF (reference sequence). CDR3 protein: CATSRVGLAGEDEQFF. Here the CDR3 DNA reads TGTGCCACCAGCAGAGTGGGACTAGCGGGAGAGGATGAGCAGTTCTTC.

The chain uses TRBV27 and TRBJ1-1; D not certain. The CDR3 is 12 amino acids. Germline assignment: CDR1 MNHEY and CDR2 SMNVEV (reference sequence). The ends were cut back, 3 bases at V and 7 bases at J, with 9 bases in the middle. This CDR3 is CASSLRGSEAFF. The CDR3 DNA sequence: TGTGCCAGCAGTTTGCGCGGGAGTGAAGCTTTCTTT.

The chain couples TRBV28 to TRBJ2-7; D call uncertain. In germline, CDR1 is MDHEN, CDR2 SYDVKM. V was cut by 4 bases and J by 5 bases, with 12 bases left in between. The CDR3 extends over 13 amino acids. CDR3 region: CASSSGWVHEQYF. CDR3 bases: TGTGCCAGCAGTTCTGGTTGGGTACACGAGCAGTACTTC. The variable domain in full, completed from reference TRBV28 and TRBJ2-7, reads DVKVTQSSRYLVKRTGEKVFLECVQDMDHENMFWYRQDPGLGLRLIYFSYDVKMKEKGDIPEGYSVSREKKERFSLILESASTNQTSMYLCASSSGWVHEQYFGPGTRLTVT.

This clone is a singleton in its sample. The CDR3 is CANLGYQSGHRDYGYTF. CDR3 coding DNA: TGTGCCAACCTCGGATACCAGTCGGGGCATCGGGACTATGGCTACACCTTC. The chain carries TRBV10-3 and TRBJ1-2; TRBD1 might be the D (5 bases). Trimming removed 10 bases from V and 3 bases from J, with 27 bases in between. Germline assignment: CDR1 ENHRY and CDR2 SYGVKD. The CDR3 is 17 amino acids.

Concerning this clone: One junction end disagrees with the germline gene, perhaps due to a read error. The chain carries TRBV18 and TRBJ2-3; the D is unclear. The CDR3 covers 15 residues. CDR1 KGHSH and CDR2 LQKENI come from the germline V gene. CDR3 bases: TGTGCCAGCTCAATTCAGAAGGCTCACACAAATACGCAGTATTTT. Translation gives CASSIQKAHTNTQYF.

This clone was seen only once. The chain joins TRBV4-3 to TRBJ2-7; 7 nucleotides line up with TRBD1. The CDR3 totals 15 residues. The germline V gene encodes CDR1 LGHNA and CDR2 YSLEER. The V gene end was trimmed by 1 base and the J gene end by 2 bases; junction bases not matched to a gene: 5. CDR3 nucleotides: TGCGCCAGCAGCCAAGGACAGGGTTTAACCTACGAGCAGTACTTC. As protein: CASSQGQGLTYEQYF.

The V gene is TRBV10-3, the J gene TRBJ2-1; D is perhaps TRBD1 (5 bases). Trimming stripped 6 bases from V and 4 bases from J, with 13 bases between. The CDR3 loop spans 14 amino acids. Germline V gene lookup returns CDR1 ENHRY and CDR2 SYGVKD. The CDR3, as DNA: TGTGCCATCAGCCTCCCGACAGCGTACAATGAGCAGTTCTTC. Translation gives CAISLPTAYNEQFF.

The chain employs TRBV28 and TRBJ1-1, with 11 bases identical to TRBD1. V trimming: 6 bases; J trimming: 3 bases; junction bases outside the gene matches: 9. The CDR3 has 16 residues. Germline assignment: CDR1 MDHEN and CDR2 SYDVKM. The CDR3 protein is CASRTGTGGFDTEAFF. The CDR3 bases are TGTGCCAGCAGAACCGGGACAGGGGGTTTTGACACTGAAGCTTTCTTT.

The rearrangement joins TRBV4-1 to TRBJ1-3; D gene uncertain. Germline values: CDR1 MGHRA, CDR2 YSYEKL. Trimming pared 2 bases from V and 0 bases from J, leaving 8 bases between. There are 15 residues in the CDR3. CDR3 region: CASSQLGLSGNTIYF. CDR3 coding DNA: TGCGCCAGCAGCCAATTAGGACTCTCTGGAAACACCATATATTTT.